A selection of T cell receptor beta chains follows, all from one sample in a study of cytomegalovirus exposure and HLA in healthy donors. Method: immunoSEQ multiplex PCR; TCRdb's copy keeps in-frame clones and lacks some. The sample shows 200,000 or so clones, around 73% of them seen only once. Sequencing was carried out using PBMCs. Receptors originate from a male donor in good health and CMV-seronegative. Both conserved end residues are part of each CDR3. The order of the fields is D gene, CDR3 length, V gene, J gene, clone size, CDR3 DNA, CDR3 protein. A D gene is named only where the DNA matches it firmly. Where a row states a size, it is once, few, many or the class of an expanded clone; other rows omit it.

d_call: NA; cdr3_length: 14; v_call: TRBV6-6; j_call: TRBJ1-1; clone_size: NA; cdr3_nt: TGTGCCAGCAGTTCGCCGGGTGTGAACACTGAAGCTTTCTTT; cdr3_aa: CASSSPGVNTEAFF
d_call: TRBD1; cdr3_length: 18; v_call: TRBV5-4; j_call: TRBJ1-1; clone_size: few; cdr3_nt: TGTGCCAGCAGCCCTGGACTCCAGACAGGGGGCAGGGGCACTGAAGCTTTCTTT; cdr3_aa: CASSPGLQTGGRGTEAFF
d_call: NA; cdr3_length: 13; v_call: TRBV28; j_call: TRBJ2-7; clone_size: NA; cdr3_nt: TGTGCCAGCAGTTTTGGAGGGCGGTACGAGCAGTACTTC; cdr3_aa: CASSFGGRYEQYF
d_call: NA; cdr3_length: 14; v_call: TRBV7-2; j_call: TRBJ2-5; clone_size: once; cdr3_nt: TGTGCCAGCAGCTTAGCCCCCAGGGAAGAGACCCAGTACTTC; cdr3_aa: CASSLAPREETQYF
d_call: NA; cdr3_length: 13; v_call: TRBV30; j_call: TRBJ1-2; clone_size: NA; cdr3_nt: TGTGCCTGGAGTGTACTAGGAGTTGGTGGCTACACCTTC; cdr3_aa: CAWSVLGVGGYTF
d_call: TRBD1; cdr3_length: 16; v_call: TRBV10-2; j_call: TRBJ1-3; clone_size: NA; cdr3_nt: TGCGCCAGCAGTGACCGTACAGGGGGCTCTGGAAACACCATATATTTT; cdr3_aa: CASSDRTGGSGNTIYF
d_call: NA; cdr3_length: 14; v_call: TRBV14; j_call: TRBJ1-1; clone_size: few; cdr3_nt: TGTGCCAGCAGCCAAGAGGCAGGGGTCACTGAAGCTTTCTTT; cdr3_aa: CASSQEAGVTEAFF
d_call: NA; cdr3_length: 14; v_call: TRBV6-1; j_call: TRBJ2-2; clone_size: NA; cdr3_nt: TGTGCCAGCAGGACAGGTCAGAACACCGGGGAGCTGTTTTTT; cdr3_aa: CASRTGQNTGELFF
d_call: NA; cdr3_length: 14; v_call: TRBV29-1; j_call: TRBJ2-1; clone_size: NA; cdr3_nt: TGCAGCCTGACAGCGCGGAAGTTGTACAATGAGCAGTTCTTC; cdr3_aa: CSLTARKLYNEQFF
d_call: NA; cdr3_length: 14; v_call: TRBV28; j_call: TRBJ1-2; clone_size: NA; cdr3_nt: TGTGCCAGCAGTTCTCCTAGCTTAGTCTATGGCTACACCTTC; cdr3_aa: CASSSPSLVYGYTF
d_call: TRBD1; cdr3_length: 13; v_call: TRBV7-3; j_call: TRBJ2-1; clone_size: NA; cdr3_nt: TGTGCCAGCGGGACAGGGTTCAACAATGAGCAGTTCTTC; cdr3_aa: CASGTGFNNEQFF
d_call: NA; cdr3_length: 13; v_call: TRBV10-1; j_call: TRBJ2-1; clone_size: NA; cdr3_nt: TGCGCCAGCACGGCAACTAGCCCTCCTGAGCAGTTCTTC; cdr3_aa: CASTATSPPEQFF
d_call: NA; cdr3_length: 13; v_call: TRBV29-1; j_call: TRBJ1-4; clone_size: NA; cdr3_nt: TGCAGCGTTGAACTACAGGGTGGTGAAAAACTGTTTTTT; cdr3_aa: CSVELQGGEKLFF
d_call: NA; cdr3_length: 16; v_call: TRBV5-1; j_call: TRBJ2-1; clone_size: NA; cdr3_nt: TGCGCCAGCAGCTTGGCCGGTGGGAGCACCTACAATGAGCAGTTCTTC; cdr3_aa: CASSLAGGSTYNEQFF
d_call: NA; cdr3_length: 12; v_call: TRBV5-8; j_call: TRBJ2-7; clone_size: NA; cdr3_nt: TGTGCCAGCAGCTTCCGTCCTGAGGGGCAGTACTTC; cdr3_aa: CASSFRPEGQYF
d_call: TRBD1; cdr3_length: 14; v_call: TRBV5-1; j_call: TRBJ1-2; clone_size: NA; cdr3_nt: TGCGCCAGCAGCTGGCAGGGGGACGACTATGGCTACACCTTC; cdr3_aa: CASSWQGDDYGYTF
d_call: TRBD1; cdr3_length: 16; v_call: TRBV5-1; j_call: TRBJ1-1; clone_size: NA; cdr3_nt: TGCGCCAGCAGCTTGACGCCGGGACAGAAGAACACTGAAGCTTTCTTT; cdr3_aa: CASSLTPGQKNTEAFF
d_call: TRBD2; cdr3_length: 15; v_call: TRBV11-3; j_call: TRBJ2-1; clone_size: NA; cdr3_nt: TGTGCCAGCAGCTTAACACTAGCGCTATACAATGAGCAGTTCTTC; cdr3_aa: CASSLTLALYNEQFF
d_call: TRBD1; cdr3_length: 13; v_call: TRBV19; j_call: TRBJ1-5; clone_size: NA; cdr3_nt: TGTGCCAGTAGTGAGGACAGGAGGCAGCCCCAGCATTTT; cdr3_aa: CASSEDRRQPQHF
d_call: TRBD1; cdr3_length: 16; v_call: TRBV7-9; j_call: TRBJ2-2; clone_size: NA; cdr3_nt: TGTGCCAGCAGCCGACCGGGACAGGGAAACACCGGGGAGCTGTTTTTT; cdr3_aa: CASSRPGQGNTGELFF
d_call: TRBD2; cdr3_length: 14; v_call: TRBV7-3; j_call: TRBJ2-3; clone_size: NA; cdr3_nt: TGTGCCAGCAGCTTCAGAGCGGGGACAGATACGCAGTATTTT; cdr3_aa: CASSFRAGTDTQYF
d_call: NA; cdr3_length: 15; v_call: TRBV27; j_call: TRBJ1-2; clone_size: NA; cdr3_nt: TGTGCCAGCAGCCCCGAAAGCTTTAGTCCCTATGGCTACACCTTC; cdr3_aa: CASSPESFSPYGYTF
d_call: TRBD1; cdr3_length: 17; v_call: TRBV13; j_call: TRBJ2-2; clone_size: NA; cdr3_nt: TGTGCCAGCAGCGGAACTCCCTGGACAGGAGACACCGGGGAGCTGTTTTTT; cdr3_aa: CASSGTPWTGDTGELFF
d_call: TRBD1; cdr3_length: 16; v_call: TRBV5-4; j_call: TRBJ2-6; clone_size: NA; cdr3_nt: TGTGCCAGCAGGAGGGGGCAGGGGTCTGGGGCCAACGTCCTGACTTTC; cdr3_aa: CASRRGQGSGANVLTF
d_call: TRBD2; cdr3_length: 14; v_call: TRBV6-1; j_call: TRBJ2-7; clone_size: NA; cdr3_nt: TGTGCCAGCAGGCTAGCGGACGGTGGCTACGAGCAGTACTTC; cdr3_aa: CASRLADGGYEQYF
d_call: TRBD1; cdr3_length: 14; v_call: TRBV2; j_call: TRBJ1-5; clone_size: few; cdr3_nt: TGTGCCAGCAGCCCAGGCAGGGGGGTTCAGCCCCAGCATTTT; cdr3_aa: CASSPGRGVQPQHF
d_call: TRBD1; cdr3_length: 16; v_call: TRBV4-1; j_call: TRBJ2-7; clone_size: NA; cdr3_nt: TGCGCCAGCAGCCAAGGGACAGGGTTAGGGTCCTACGAGCAGTACTTC; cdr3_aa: CASSQGTGLGSYEQYF
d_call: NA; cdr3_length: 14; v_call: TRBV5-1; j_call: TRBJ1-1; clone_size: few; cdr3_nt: TGCGCCAGCAGCGTAACGGCGGGATTCGGTGAAGCTTTCTTT; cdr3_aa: CASSVTAGFGEAFF
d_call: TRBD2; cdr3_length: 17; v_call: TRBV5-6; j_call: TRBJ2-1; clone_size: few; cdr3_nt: TGTGCCAGCAGCTCATTGGGACTAGCGGGGGCCTACAATGAGCAGTTCTTC; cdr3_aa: CASSSLGLAGAYNEQFF
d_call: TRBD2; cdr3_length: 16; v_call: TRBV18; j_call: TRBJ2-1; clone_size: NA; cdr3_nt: TGTGCCAGCTCACCACCGGGACTAGCGGGAAGGGGTGAGCAGTTCTTC; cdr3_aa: CASSPPGLAGRGEQFF
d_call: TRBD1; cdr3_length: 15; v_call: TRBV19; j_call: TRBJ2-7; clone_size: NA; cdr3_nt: TGTGCCAGTAGTGCCCGGACAGGGTTGGCCTACGAGCAGTACTTC; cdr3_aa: CASSARTGLAYEQYF
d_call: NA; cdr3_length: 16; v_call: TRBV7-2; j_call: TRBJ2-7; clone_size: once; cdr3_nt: TGTGCCAGCAGCTCCGGTCGGCGGCAGGACTTCTACGAGCAGTACTTC; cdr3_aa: CASSSGRRQDFYEQYF
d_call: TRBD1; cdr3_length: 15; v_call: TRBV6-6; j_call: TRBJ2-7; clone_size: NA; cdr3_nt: TGTGCCATCAATGACCCGACAGGGGGAAGCTACGAGCAGTACTTC; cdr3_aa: CAINDPTGGSYEQYF
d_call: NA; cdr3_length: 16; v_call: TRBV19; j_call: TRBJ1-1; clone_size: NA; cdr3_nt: TGTGCCAGTAGTATGGCGGGTCGGGGGGTGAACACTGAAGCTTTCTTT; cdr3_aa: CASSMAGRGVNTEAFF
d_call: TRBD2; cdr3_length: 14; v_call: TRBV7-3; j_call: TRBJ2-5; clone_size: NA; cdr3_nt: TGTGCCAGCAGCTTCGGGGGAGGGAAAGAGACCCAGTACTTC; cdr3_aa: CASSFGGGKETQYF
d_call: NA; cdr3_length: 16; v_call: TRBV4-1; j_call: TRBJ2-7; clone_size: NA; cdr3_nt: TGCGCCAGCAGCCAAGGCGGGACTTGGGGTTTATACGAGCAGTACTTC; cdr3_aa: CASSQGGTWGLYEQYF
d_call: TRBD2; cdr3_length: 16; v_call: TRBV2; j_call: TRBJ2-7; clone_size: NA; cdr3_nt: TGTGCCAGCAAATTTGGGAGACTAGCGTCAACCTACGAGCAGTACTTC; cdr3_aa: CASKFGRLASTYEQYF
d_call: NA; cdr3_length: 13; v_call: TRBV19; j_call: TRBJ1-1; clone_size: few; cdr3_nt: TGTGCCAGTAGTATAGCAGAGGAAGAGAAAGCTTTCTTT; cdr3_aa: CASSIAEEEKAFF